A selection of T cell receptor beta chains follows, all from one sample in a study of blood T cell repertoires in COVID-19. This table comes from immunoSEQ multiplex PCR, and its TCRdb copy is limited to in-frame clones, with some not included. The sample consists of approximately 170,000 clones, less than 90% of them appearing once. Material for sequencing was peripheral blood. Source of these receptors: a young man with acute or convalescent COVID-19. The CDR3 runs from the conserved cysteine through the conserved F or W. D genes are given only for firm matches. Expanded clones are given a class, and other clones once, few, many or no size at all.

D	V	size	J	CDR3	DNA
.	TRBV18	.	TRBJ1-1	CASSPMMGREAEAFF	TGTGCCAGCTCACCTATGATGGGAAGGGAGGCTGAAGCTTTCTTT
.	TRBV2	.	TRBJ2-7	CAQRVEGGYEQYF	TGTGCCCAACGGGTAGAGGGGGGGTACGAGCAGTACTTC
TRBD2	TRBV28	.	TRBJ2-1	CALQALAGIDEQFF	TGTGCCCTTCAAGCACTAGCGGGAATCGATGAGCAGTTCTTC
.	TRBV6-5	.	TRBJ1-3	CASSSQRRNAGNTIYF	TGTGCCAGCAGTTCCCAGCGGAGAAACGCTGGAAACACCATATATTTT
.	TRBV5-1	once	TRBJ1-1	CASSFDGGRGGEAFF	TGCGCCAGCAGCTTTGACGGGGGGCGCGGAGGTGAAGCTTTCTTT
TRBD1	TRBV5-1	.	TRBJ2-7	CASSFRDSPYEQYF	TGCGCCAGCAGTTTCCGGGACAGCCCCTACGAGCAGTACTTC
TRBD1	TRBV28	.	TRBJ1-5	CASSSSSTGYSNQPQHF	TGTGCCAGCAGTTCATCTTCGACAGGGTACAGCAATCAGCCCCAGCATTTT
TRBD2	TRBV5-1	.	TRBJ2-3	CASSLGSGSGADTQYF	TGCGCCAGCAGCTTGGGTAGCGGGAGTGGGGCAGATACGCAGTATTTT
.	TRBV4-1	.	TRBJ2-7	CASSHPGAYEQYF	TGCGCCAGCAGCCATCCCGGGGCCTACGAGCAGTACTTC
.	TRBV24-1	.	TRBJ2-1	CATGDNEQFF	TGTGCCACCGGAGATAATGAGCAGTTCTTC
TRBD1	TRBV5-1	.	TRBJ2-5	CASSGTEQETQYF	TGCGCCAGCAGCGGGACAGAGCAAGAGACCCAGTACTTC
.	TRBV29-1	.	TRBJ1-1	CSVGGYGNTEAFF	TGCAGCGTTGGAGGGTACGGGAACACTGAAGCTTTCTTT
TRBD2	TRBV28	.	TRBJ2-3	CASLGGLRADTQYF	TGTGCCAGCTTGGGGGGACTAAGGGCAGATACGCAGTATTTT
TRBD2	TRBV6-5	.	TRBJ2-7	CASSQRTSGSFEQYF	TGTGCCAGCAGTCAAAGGACTAGCGGGAGTTTCGAGCAGTACTTC
.	TRBV5-1	.	TRBJ2-1	CASTVSGVRNEQFF	TGCGCCAGCACCGTATCAGGGGTACGAAATGAGCAGTTCTTC
.	TRBV3-1/TRBV3-2	.	TRBJ2-5	CASSKEARGETQYF	TGTGCCAGCAGCAAAGAAGCTCGCGGGGAGACCCAGTACTTC
.	TRBV5-4	.	TRBJ1-3	CASSPTGSGNTIYF	TGTGCCAGCAGCCCCACAGGGTCTGGAAACACCATATATTTT
TRBD1	TRBV7-9	.	TRBJ2-7	CASSSNRDRIYEQYF	TGTGCCAGCAGCTCAAACCGGGACAGGATCTACGAGCAGTACTTC
.	TRBV28	.	TRBJ2-1	CASSLLPPYNEQFF	TGTGCCAGCAGTTTACTTCCTCCCTACAATGAGCAGTTCTTC
.	TRBV2	.	TRBJ1-6	CASSGYQGSSPLHF	TGTGCCAGCAGTGGGTATCAGGGTAGTTCACCCCTCCACTTT
TRBD1	TRBV7-6	.	TRBJ1-5	CASSPLPTGVSNQPQHF	TGTGCCAGCAGCCCCCTCCCCACAGGGGTTTCCAATCAGCCCCAGCATTTT
TRBD1	TRBV7-9	.	TRBJ2-7	CASRDGDSMYEQYF	TGTGCCAGCAGAGATGGGGACAGCATGTACGAGCAGTACTTC
TRBD1	TRBV19	.	TRBJ1-6	CASGDRVGSPLHF	TGTGCCAGTGGGGACAGGGTTGGGTCACCCCTCCACTTT